This T cell receptor (beta chain) came from a study of cytotoxic CD8 clonotypes in ibrutinib-treated CLL (dated by TCRdb to the early 2020s). Regarding the study in general: The cohort included roughly 15 treatment-naive and ten to eleven relapsed/refractory patients; 17 to 18 were IGHV unmutated. Longitudinal samples were obtainable from about 30% of the roughly 90 participants in the trial. Cryopreserved peripheral blood mononuclear cells were obtained prior to treatment, at the time of response, and at either disease progression or sustained remission. Responses were partial in roughly 24 patients and complete in 2; after median approximately 69 months follow-up, roughly 14 stayed in remission and about twelve progressed. Samples at response were collected after a median of roughly twelve months of treatment, with a range of 6 to 36 months. On average, each sample had a few hundred thousand productive templates and tens of thousands of productive rearrangements.

On a MiSeq, deep resolution sequencing aimed for a depth between 1 in 1 million and 1 in 200,000 T cells, with each clonotype covered approximately 10x on average. TCR beta libraries were generated with the immunoSEQ hsTCRB Kit. The authors' analysis ran thus. ImmunoSEQ Data Assistant and ImmunoSEQ Analyzer were used for data analysis, and V, D and J genes were assigned according to IMGT definitions. Clonality, with values ranging from 0 to 1, was calculated as one minus the normalized Shannon entropy of productive rearrangement frequencies. Only overrepresented clonotypes making up at least 0.05% of the repertoire of each patient were included in the public clonotype analysis. About a dozen repertoires from age-matched healthy donors, obtained from immuneACCESS, served as clonality controls. In its TCRdb copy, this immuneACCESS table keeps in-frame sequences only and misses some clones. Where compared with another copy, unresolved V genes explain less than half of these, and the others have no known cause. Clone size and V and J calls were adopted from that table, with D and trimming inferred from the DNA. The sample profile shows under 40,000 clones; roughly 50% of them were found once. The ten largest account for approximately 17% of the sample.

For this clone: The specificity of this receptor is unknown. The record has no base qualities; no much larger clone is one base away.

Study-wide findings and limitations: Lymph node repertoires were not examined, and the timing of sampling was not matched between patients in sustained remission and those whose disease progressed. Baseline clonality exceeded that of age-matched healthy donors and correlated strongly with circulating CD8+ T-cell counts. Public clonotypes were rare and either shrank or stayed stable during treatment, and the rise in clonality at ibrutinib response reflected expansion of private clonotypes. An increase in clonality was observed at ibrutinib response, with clonality remaining stable during sustained remission and falling back toward baseline at progression.

The cysteine opens and the phenylalanine closes a CDR3 of 17 amino acids. Left in the record is the CDR3 DNA by itself, 51 bases read in frame from the first base. The germline V gene supplies CDR1 SGHRS and CDR2 YFSETQ. V and J are truncated by 5 bases and 3 bases respectively, leaving an intervening sequence of 24 bases. For TCR beta library preparation, roughly 2.2 micrograms of genomic DNA was extracted from cryopreserved PBMCs. High-throughput TCR beta sequencing was performed on longitudinal blood samples from CLL patients receiving ibrutinib monotherapy. Patients were enrolled in a phase 2 open-label single-center ibrutinib monotherapy trial.

This material consisted of PBMCs, taken before ibrutinib treatment. The sequence was collected from a human donor with chronic lymphocytic leukemia. This sequence uses TRBV5-1 and TRBJ2-7; the D gene is possibly TRBD2, with 6 bases matching. The DNA is TGCGCCAGCAGATCCCATCTGAGCGGGCAAACGAACTACGAGCAGTACTTC. This yields the protein CASRSHLSGQTNYEQYF. Beyond the CDR3, the reference TRBV5-1 and TRBJ2-7 genes provide the residues; the full variable domain reads: KAGVTQTPRYLIKTRGQQVTLSCSPISGHRSVSWYQQTPGQGLQFLFEYFSETQRNKGNFPGRFSGRQFSNSRSEMNVSTLELGDSALYLCASRSHLSGQTNYEQYFGPGTRLTVT.